There are a few counts of the clone carrying this TCR beta chain. Its antigen remains unknown. The sample is drawn from a study of T-cell memory formation after mild COVID-19. Across the whole study: Across donors, TCR clusters were largely donor specific.

CDR1 SEHNR and CDR2 FQNEAQ come from the germline V gene (reference sequence). J lost 6 bases, V lost 5 bases, and 11 bases had no gene match. The CDR3 runs to 16 residues. Study-level points and caveats: Contracting clones, day 15 to 85, had balanced CD4/CD8, and later expanders favored CD4+. Of the contracting clones, CD4+ ones lay mainly in CM and EM, and CD8+ ones in EMRA.

Employing constant-segment primers, 5'RACE generated TCR alpha and TCR beta cDNA libraries bearing sample barcodes and UMIs. MiXCR, run by TCRdb on the 5' RACE reads, gives a single entry per CDR3 protein. This sample has a few hundred thousand distinct CDR3 sequences, with roughly 20% found just once. The sample comprised PBMCs or a T cell subset sorted from them (not recorded which). The sequence derives from an adult woman who had mild COVID-19 (a few samples of this study predate the infection). Cell type and time point are not known. V gene TRBV7-9 combines with J gene TRBJ2-1; TRBD2 matches 9 bases. Here the CDR3 reads CASSTPIAGVSNEQFF. The CDR3, as DNA: TGTGCCAGCAGCACGCCTATAGCGGGAGTATCCAATGAGCAGTTCTTC.